A selection of T cell receptor beta chains follows, all from one sample in a study of blood T cell repertoires in COVID-19. TCRdb keeps only in-frame clones here, not all; method: immunoSEQ multiplex PCR. The sample lists about 250,000 clones, approximately 81% occurring once. Material for sequencing was peripheral blood. The receptors were gathered from a woman older than 75 with acute or convalescent COVID-19. The CDR3 runs from the conserved cysteine through the conserved F or W. D genes are given only for firm matches.

j_gene,d_gene,v_gene,CDR3aa
TRBJ2-5,TRBD2,TRBV20-1,CSASGLAGGKETQYF
TRBJ1-2,TRBD1,TRBV19,CASSIDHGQGDGYTF
TRBJ1-1,-,TRBV3-1/TRBV3-2,CASSQGAQNTEAFF
TRBJ1-5,-,TRBV6-1,CASSEAMRVGQPQHF
TRBJ1-2,-,TRBV25-1,CASSAQGYGYTF
TRBJ1-1,-,TRBV25-1,CASSEPGNTEAFF
TRBJ2-7,-,TRBV19,CASSIENQGPYEQYF
TRBJ2-5,-,TRBV6-5,CAISRDPGAETQYF
TRBJ1-1,-,TRBV7-2,CASSSGGLDTEAFF
TRBJ2-3,-,TRBV30,CAWKARGADTQYF
TRBJ2-1,-,TRBV9,CASSVSHSSEQFF
TRBJ1-2,TRBD1,TRBV5-7,CASSLGGTGIRSYTF
TRBJ1-6,-,TRBV12-3/TRBV12-4,CASTGRGSPLHF
TRBJ2-1,TRBD2,TRBV5-1,CASSLHLAGDINEQFF
TRBJ2-1,-,TRBV9,CASSVGAGQYNEQFF
TRBJ2-7,TRBD2,TRBV19,CASSPGRGLEQYF
TRBJ2-2,TRBD2,TRBV15,CATSTPAGVSTGELFF
TRBJ2-3,TRBD2,TRBV18,CASSRLAGGPDTQYF
TRBJ2-1,TRBD2,TRBV6-5,CASSPTSGINEQFF
TRBJ2-7,-,TRBV12-3/TRBV12-4,CASSFQYEQYF
TRBJ2-3,-,TRBV5-4,CASSTQGRTDTQYF
TRBJ2-7,TRBD1,TRBV30,CAWSRDRGGYEQYF
TRBJ1-6,-,TRBV19,CASSSRGPLHF
TRBJ2-3,-,TRBV9,CASSGFSGPSTDTQYF
TRBJ2-1,-,TRBV3-1/TRBV3-2,CASSQSSRAGEQFF
TRBJ2-7,TRBD1,TRBV5-8,CASSKKGTGWEQYF
TRBJ2-5,-,TRBV2,CASSVRPGYQETQYF
TRBJ1-2,-,TRBV25-1,CASSALAGRDYGYTF
TRBJ1-1,-,TRBV5-1,CASSLSGENTEAFF
TRBJ2-6,-,TRBV7-9,CASTPAGGGGANVLTF
TRBJ2-1,-,TRBV6-5,CASSTTRTGNEQFF
TRBJ2-5,TRBD1,TRBV6-6,CASSPAGGRQETQYF
TRBJ1-2,TRBD1,TRBV28,CANRGPNYGYTF
TRBJ2-7,-,TRBV3-1/TRBV3-2,CASSQQSYEQYF
TRBJ1-3,TRBD1,TRBV7-9,CASSRGQAGNTIYF
TRBJ1-2,TRBD1,TRBV19,CASSPQGARGYTF